The subject of this entry is one TCR beta chain. V lost 5 bases to trimming and J lost 3 bases, with 16 bases between them. Germline CDR1 reads SGHTA; CDR2 reads FQGNSA. The CDR3 totals 16 residues. Data came from immunoSEQ multiplex PCR; TCRdb stores just in-frame clones and leaves some out. The sample consists of around 300,000 clones, roughly 85% of them appearing once. The data stem from a study of blood T cell repertoires in COVID-19. The rearrangement joins TRBV7-2 to TRBJ1-4, with a weak D call TRBD1 (6 bases). The TCR originated in a woman between 45 and 60 years old who had recovered from COVID-19. Sequenced: PBMCs or T cells enriched from blood (not recorded which). CDR3 sequence: CASSLVGTRPNEKLFF. For the CDR3, the DNA is TGTGCCAGCAGCCTCGTCGGGACAAGGCCTAATGAAAAACTGTTTTTT.